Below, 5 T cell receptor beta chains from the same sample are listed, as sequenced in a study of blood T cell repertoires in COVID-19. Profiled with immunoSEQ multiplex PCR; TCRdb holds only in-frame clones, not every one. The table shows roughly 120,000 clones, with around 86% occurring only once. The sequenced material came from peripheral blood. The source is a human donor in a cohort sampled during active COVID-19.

The DNA for the CDR3 is TGTGCCAGCAGCGTAGTCTCGGGGGTCGTAGATACGCAGTATTTT. Translating it yields CASSVVSGVVDTQYF. The genes are TRBV9 and TRBJ2-3, with D perhaps TRBD2 (6 bases). V lost 0 bases to trimming and J lost 5 bases, with 13 bases between them. Germline V lookup: CDR1 SGDLS, CDR2 YYNGEE. The CDR3 contains 15 residues.

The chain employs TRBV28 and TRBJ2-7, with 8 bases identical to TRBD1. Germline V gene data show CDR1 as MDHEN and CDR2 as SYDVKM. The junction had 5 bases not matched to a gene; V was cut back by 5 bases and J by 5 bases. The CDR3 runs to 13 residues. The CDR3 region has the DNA TGTGCCAGCAGTGGGACAGGCTTGCACGAGCAGTACTTC. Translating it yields CASSGTGLHEQYF.

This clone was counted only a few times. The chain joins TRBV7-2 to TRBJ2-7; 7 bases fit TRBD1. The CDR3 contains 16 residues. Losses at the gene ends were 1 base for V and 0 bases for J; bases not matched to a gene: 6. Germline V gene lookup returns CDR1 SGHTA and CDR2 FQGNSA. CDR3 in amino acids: CASSLGLTGASYEQYF. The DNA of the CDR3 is TGTGCCAGCAGCTTAGGCCTTACAGGGGCCTCCTACGAGCAGTACTTC.

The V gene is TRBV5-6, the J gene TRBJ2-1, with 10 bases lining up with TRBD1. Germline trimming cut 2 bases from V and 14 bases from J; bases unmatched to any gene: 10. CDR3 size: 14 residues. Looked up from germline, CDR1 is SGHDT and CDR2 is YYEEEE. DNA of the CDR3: TGTGCCAGCAGCTTCTGGACAGGGGGGCCCCGGAAGTTCTTC. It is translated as CASSFWTGGPRKFF.

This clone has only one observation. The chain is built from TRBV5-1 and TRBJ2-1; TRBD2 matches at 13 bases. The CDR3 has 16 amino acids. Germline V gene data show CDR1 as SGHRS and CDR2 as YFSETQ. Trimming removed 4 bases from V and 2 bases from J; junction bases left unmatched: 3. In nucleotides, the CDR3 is TGCGCCAGCAGCCTCGGGACTAGCGGGACCTACAATGAGCAGTTCTTC. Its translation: CASSLGTSGTYNEQFF.